These 14 T cell receptor beta chains were all obtained from the same sample, sequenced in a study of CXCR3-negative and CXCR3-positive naive CD8 T cells (dated by TCRdb to the late 2010s). The sequencer was a NextSeq 550. The Human TCR Profiling Kit (MiLaboratory) was used to make UMI-labeled 5' RACE TRB cDNA libraries. TCRdb reprocessed the reads into one record per CDR3 protein sequence, lacking DNA. This sample's table contains 100,000 to 150,000 distinct CDR3 sequences. The biggest ten clones account for around 0.27% of the sample. Material for sequencing was naive CXCR3- CD8+ T cells from blood. The cell subset or site label for this specimen denotes: CD45RO-CCR7+CD27+CD95- naive CD8+ T cells lacking CXCR3 (TNR3-). These receptors were obtained from a human donor in good health. Some clones in this sample may be carry-over from other donors' samples.

The chain is built from TRBV28 and TRBJ2-7; TCRdb gives TRBD2 as the D gene, but with no DNA this cannot be confirmed. This CDR3 comprises 15 residues. Germline V gives CDR1 MDHEN, CDR2 SYDVKM. CDR3 sequence: CASRRRPRGVDEQYF.

This chain connects TRBV29-1 to TRBJ2-3; TCRdb reports TRBD2, a call that lacks DNA to check it against. The CDR3 consists of 13 residues. Germline V gives CDR1 SQVTM, CDR2 ANQGSEA. CDR3: CSGGLPHYDTQYF.

The V gene is TRBV4-1, the J gene TRBJ1-2; lacking DNA, the TRBD1 call made by TCRdb goes unchecked. This CDR3 spans 18 amino acids. Germline assignment: CDR1 MGHRA and CDR2 YSYEKL. CDR3 sequence reads: CASSQQIGPGTFDYGYTF.

The chain joins TRBV29-1 to TRBJ2-1. From germline, CDR1 is SQVTM and CDR2 ANQGSEA. This CDR3 is 12 amino acids long. This chain's CDR3 is CSVGGIYNEQFF.

V is TRBV27 and J is TRBJ2-3; no DNA is available, so the TRBD2 call from TCRdb remains unchecked. The CDR3 is 15 residues long. The V gene's germline CDR1 is MNHEY and CDR2 SMNVEV (reference sequence). The CDR3 loop reads CASRASGGYTDTQYF.

The rearrangement joins TRBV14 to TRBJ2-2; the TCRdb call, TRBD1, lacks DNA for checking. Germline CDR1 and CDR2: SGHDN and FVKESK. CDR3 length: 16 residues. This CDR3 is CASSQEGHAHTGELFF.

The chain recombines TRBV12-3 or TRBV12-4 with TRBJ1-6; TCRdb picks TRBD1, but there is no DNA to check that call. The CDR3 length is 14 residues. The CDR3 sequence is CASRRTDNNSPLHF.

The chain recombines TRBV19 with TRBJ2-5; the TCRdb D gene call, TRBD2, has no DNA to confirm it. Per the germline V gene, CDR1 is LNHDA and CDR2 is SQIVND (reference sequence). There are 14 residues in the CDR3. The CDR3 here is CASSEREGRETQYF.

This chain links TRBV3-1 with TRBJ2-1. The CDR3 spans 13 residues. Germline CDR1 reads LGHDT; CDR2 reads YNNKEL (reference sequence). The CDR3 reads CASSPIDWTEQFF.

The chain uses TRBV6-5 and TRBJ1-5. Per the germline V gene, CDR1 is MNHEY and CDR2 is SVGAGI. The CDR3 is made up of 14 amino acids. CDR3 in amino acids: CASSQIRGNQPQHF.

The chain couples TRBV7-6 to TRBJ2-5; TCRdb outputs TRBD1, but without DNA this stays unchecked. This CDR3 is 18 amino acids long. Per germline, CDR1 SGHVS and CDR2 FNYEAQ. This CDR3 is CASSLNLLDRGGTETQYF. Drawing the rest from reference TRBV7-6 and TRBJ2-5, the complete variable domain is GAGVSQSPRYKVTKRGQDVALRCDPISGHVSLYWYRQALGQGPEFLTYFNYEAQQDKSGLPNDRFSAERPEGSISTLTIQRTEQRDSAMYRCASSLNLLDRGGTETQYFGPGTRLLVL.

V usage is TRBV29-1 and J usage is TRBJ2-2; TCRdb designates TRBD1, a call that cannot be tested without DNA. This CDR3 is 15 amino acids long. Germline assignment: CDR1 SQVTM and CDR2 ANQGSEA. CDR3 loop: CSVFGGIDDTGELFF.

The rearrangement uses TRBV5-1 and TRBJ1-6; TCRdb's D call, TRBD1, is unchecked because there is no DNA. The CDR3 sequence is 15 residues long. CDR1 is SGHRS and CDR2 is YFSETQ in the germline V gene. Here the CDR3 reads CASSLVQGTNSPLHF.

The V call is TRBV14, the J call TRBJ2-7; TCRdb indicates TRBD1, and absent DNA this call remains unverified. Per the germline V gene, CDR1 is SGHDN and CDR2 is FVKESK. This CDR3 is 14 amino acids long. The CDR3 spells CASRLSLRGFEQYF.